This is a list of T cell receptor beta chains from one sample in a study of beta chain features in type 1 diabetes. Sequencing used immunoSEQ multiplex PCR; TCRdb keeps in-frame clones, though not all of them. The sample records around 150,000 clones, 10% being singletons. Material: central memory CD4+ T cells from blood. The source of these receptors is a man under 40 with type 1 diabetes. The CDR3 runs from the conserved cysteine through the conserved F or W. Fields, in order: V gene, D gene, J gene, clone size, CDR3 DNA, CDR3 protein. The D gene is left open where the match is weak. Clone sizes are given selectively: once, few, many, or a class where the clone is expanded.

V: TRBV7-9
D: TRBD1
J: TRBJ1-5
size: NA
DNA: TGTGCCAGCAGCTTGATGTCAGGGGGCCTGAGCAATCAGCCCCAGCATTTT
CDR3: CASSLMSGGLSNQPQHF

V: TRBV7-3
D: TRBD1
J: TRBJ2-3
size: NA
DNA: TGTGCCAGCAGCCCCTCGGGACAGGCTTGGGATACGCAGTATTTT
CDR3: CASSPSGQAWDTQYF

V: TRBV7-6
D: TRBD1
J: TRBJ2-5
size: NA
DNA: TGTGCCAGCAGCTGGTTAGGGGGCGCGATTGGAGAGACCCAGTACTTC
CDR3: CASSWLGGAIGETQYF

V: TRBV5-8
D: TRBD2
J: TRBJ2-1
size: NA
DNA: TGTGCCAGCAGGCTAGGCACTAGCGGATACAATGAGCAGTTCTTC
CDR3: CASRLGTSGYNEQFF

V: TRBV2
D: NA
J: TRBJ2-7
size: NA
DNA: TGTGCCAGTGGGCGGGGGCGCGAGCAGTACTTC
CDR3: CASGRGREQYF

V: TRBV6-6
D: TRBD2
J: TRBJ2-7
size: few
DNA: TGTGCCAGCAGTTTCTCTTCGACTAGCGGGAGCCTCGAGCAGTACTTC
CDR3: CASSFSSTSGSLEQYF

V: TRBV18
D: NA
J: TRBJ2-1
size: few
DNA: TGTGCCAGCTCACCGTCTCTAGGTCCGGGAAGTCGGTTCTTC
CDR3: CASSPSLGPGSRFF

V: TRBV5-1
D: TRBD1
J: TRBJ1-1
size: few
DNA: TGCGCCAGCAGCTTGTCCGGGACAGGGGGCGCGATAAACACTGAAGCTTTCTTT
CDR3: CASSLSGTGGAINTEAFF

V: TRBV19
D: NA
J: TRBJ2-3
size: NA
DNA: TGTGCCAGTGGTTGGCGGGAAGCAGATACGCAGTATTTT
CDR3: CASGWREADTQYF

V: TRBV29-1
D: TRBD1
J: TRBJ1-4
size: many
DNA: TGCAGCGTTGAAGCGGGACAGGTCGGTGAAAAACTGTTTTTT
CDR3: CSVEAGQVGEKLFF

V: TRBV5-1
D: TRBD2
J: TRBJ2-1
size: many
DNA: TGCGCCAGCCAATCCTCCCTAGCGGGAGTTCCCTACAATGAGCAGTTCTTC
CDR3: CASQSSLAGVPYNEQFF

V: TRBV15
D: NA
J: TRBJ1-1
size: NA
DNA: TGTGCCACCAGCAGAGATCAGGCCGCTGAAGCTTTCTTT
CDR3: CATSRDQAAEAFF

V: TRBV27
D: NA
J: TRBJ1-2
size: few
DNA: TGTGCCAGCAGTTCGAGGGGGATCTTCAACTATGGCTACACCTTC
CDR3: CASSSRGIFNYGYTF

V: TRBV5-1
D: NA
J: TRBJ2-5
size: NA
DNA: TGCGCCAGCAACCTCCAGGAGACCCAGTACTTC
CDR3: CASNLQETQYF

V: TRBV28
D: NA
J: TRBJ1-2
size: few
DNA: TGTGCCAGCAGTACCTTTGGGGAGTCCTATGGCTACACCTTC
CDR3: CASSTFGESYGYTF

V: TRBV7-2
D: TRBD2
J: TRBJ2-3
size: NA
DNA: TGTGCCAGCAGCTGGGATAGCGGGGGCACAGATACGCAGTATTTT
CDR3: CASSWDSGGTDTQYF

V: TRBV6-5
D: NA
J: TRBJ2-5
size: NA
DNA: TGTGCCAGCAATAACCCCGAGGGCCTTGGGACCCAGTACTTC
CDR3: CASNNPEGLGTQYF

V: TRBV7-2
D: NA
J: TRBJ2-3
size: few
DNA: TGTGCCAGCAGCTTAGTCAGTTCTAGCACAGATACGCAGTATTTT
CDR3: CASSLVSSSTDTQYF

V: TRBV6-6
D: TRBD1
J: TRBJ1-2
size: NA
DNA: TGTGCCAGCAGTTACGAAGGACAGGGGGCGTACGGCTACACCTTC
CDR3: CASSYEGQGAYGYTF

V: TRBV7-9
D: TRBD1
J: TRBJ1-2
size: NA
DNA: TGTGCCAGCAGCCGGGACAGGGGGCTTCTGGGCTACACCTTC
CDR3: CASSRDRGLLGYTF

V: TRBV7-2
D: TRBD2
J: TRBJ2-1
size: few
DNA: TGTGCCAGCAGCTTAAGTGGACTAGCGGGTTTCAATGAGCAGTTCTTC
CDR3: CASSLSGLAGFNEQFF

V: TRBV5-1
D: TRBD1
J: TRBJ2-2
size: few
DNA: TGCGCCAGCACCCTCGACAGGGGTGACGGGGAGCTGTTTTTT
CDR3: CASTLDRGDGELFF